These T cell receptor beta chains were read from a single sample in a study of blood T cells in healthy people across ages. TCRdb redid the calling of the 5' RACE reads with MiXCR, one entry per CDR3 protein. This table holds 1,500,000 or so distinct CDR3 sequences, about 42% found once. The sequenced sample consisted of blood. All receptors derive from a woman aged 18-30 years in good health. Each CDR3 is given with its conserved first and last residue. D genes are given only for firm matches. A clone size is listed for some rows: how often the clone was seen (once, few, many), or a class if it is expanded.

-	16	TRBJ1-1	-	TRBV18	TGTGCCAGCTCACCTAAAACGCCCCCAGCGAACACTGAAGCTTTCTTT	CASSPKTPPANTEAFF
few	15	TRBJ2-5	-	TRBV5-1	TGCGCCAGCAGGGTCTATGGCAGGGACCAAGAGACCCAGTACTTC	CASRVYGRDQETQYF
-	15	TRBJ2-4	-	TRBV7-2	TGTGCCAGCAGCTTAGACGCCGTAATCCAAAACATTCAGTACTTC	CASSLDAVIQNIQYF
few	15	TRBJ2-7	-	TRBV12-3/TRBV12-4	TGTGCCAGCAGGAAGGGACGGGGAGAAGGGTACGAGCAGTACTTC	CASRKGRGEGYEQYF
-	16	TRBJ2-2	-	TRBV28	TGTGCCAGCACCCAACAGGGCGGCGGAAACACCGGGGAGCTGTTTTTT	CASTQQGGGNTGELFF
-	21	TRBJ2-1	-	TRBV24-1	TGTGCCACCAGTGATTTGCATGGCTCAGGGGGGATAGGGAAAGGCCGGAATGAGCAGTTCTTC	CATSDLHGSGGIGKGRNEQFF
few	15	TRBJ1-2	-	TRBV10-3	TGTGCCATCAGTGAGTCCCTGAACAGCTTTTATGGCTACACCTTC	CAISESLNSFYGYTF
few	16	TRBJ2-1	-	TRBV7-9	TGTGCCAGCAGCTTACCCATCGTAGGCGGGAAAAATGAGCAGTTCTTC	CASSLPIVGGKNEQFF
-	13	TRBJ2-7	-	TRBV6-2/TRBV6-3	TGTGCCAGCAGTTCACTAGCTCCCTACGAGCAGTACTTC	CASSSLAPYEQYF
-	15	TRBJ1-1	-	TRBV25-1	TGTGCCAGCAGTGAGTTTTCGGCCGGGGACACTGAAGCTTTCTTT	CASSEFSAGDTEAFF
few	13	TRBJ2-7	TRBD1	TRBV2	TGTGCCAGCCGAGACAGGGGGCTGTACGAGCAGTACTTC	CASRDRGLYEQYF
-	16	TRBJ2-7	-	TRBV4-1	TGCGCCAGCAGCCAACACGGACAGTACCTCTACAATGAGCAGTACTTC	CASSQHGQYLYNEQYF
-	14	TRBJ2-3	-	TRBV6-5	TGTGCCAGCAGTTACTCTCCGGGGGAAGATACGCAGTATTTT	CASSYSPGEDTQYF
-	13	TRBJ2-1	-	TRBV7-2	TGTGCCAGCAGCTTTAGTCTGCAAGAGACCCAGTTCTTC	CASSFSLQETQFF
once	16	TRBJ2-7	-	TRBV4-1	TGCGCCAGCAGCCCAACAGTGGGTCACCGGTGGTACGAGCAGTACTTC	CASSPTVGHRWYEQYF
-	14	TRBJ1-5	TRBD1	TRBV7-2	TGTGCCAGCAGCCGACAGGGCGATTCATTAGCCCAGCATTTT	CASSRQGDSLAQHF
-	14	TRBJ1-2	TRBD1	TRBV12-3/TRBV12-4	TGTGCCAGCAGTACCAGGGGGGTTAGCTATGGCTACACCTTC	CASSTRGVSYGYTF
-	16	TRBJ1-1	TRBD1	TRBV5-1	TGCGCCAGCAGCTCCGGGACAGGGGTTGAGCGCACTGAAACTTTCTTT	CASSSGTGVERTETFF
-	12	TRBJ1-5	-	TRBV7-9	TGTGCCAGCAGCTCTGGCGCACAGCCCCAGCATTTT	CASSSGAQPQHF
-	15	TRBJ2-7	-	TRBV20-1	TGCAGTGCTAGAGATAGTCGGACAGCAGCCTACGAGCAGTACTTC	CSARDSRTAAYEQYF
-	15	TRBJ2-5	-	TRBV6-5	TGTGCCAGCAGTTACATGGGGGGGCTCCAAGAGACCCAGTACTTC	CASSYMGGLQETQYF
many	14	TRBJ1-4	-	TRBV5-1	TGTGCCAGCAGCTTAGTTGGAACTAATGAAAAACTGTTTTTT	CASSLVGTNEKLFF